The 31 T cell receptor beta chains below all came from one sample that was sequenced in a study of T cell repertoires in cytomegalovirus infection. These receptors have no known antigen. Each CDR3 protein is one row after TCRdb ran MiXCR on the reads. The sample includes some 320,000 distinct CDR3 sequences, around 29% of them seen just once. This sample comprised cultured PBMCs, obtained from culture after CMV antigen stimulation. These TCRs come from a human donor in good health (CMV status not recorded). Some clones in this sample may be carry-over from other donors' samples.

This clonotype was recorded once. A junction boundary mismatches the germline segment, possibly from a read error. The rearrangement links TRBV27 to TRBJ2-1; 9 bases line up with TRBD2. CDR3 size: 15 residues. CDR1 and CDR2 from the germline V gene are MNHEY and SMNVEV (reference sequence). This chain's CDR3 is CASRPGLASYNERFF. CDR3 nucleotides: TGTGCCAGCAGACCGGGACTAGCATCATACAATGAGCGGTTCTTC.

The chain employs TRBV7-6 and TRBJ1-1; tentatively, D is TRBD1 (6 bases). The CDR3 consists of 13 residues. Germline CDR1 reads SGHVS; CDR2 reads FNYEAQ. Trimming left V 9 bases short and J 4 bases short, with 15 bases between. Written as DNA, the CDR3 is TGTGCCAGTTACGGGGGGCACGGCACTGAAGCTTTCTTT. Protein: CASYGGHGTEAFF.

This clonotype was seen a handful of times. The chain is built from TRBV12-3 or TRBV12-4 and TRBJ1-1, with 8 nucleotides matching TRBD1. With V trimmed by 3 bases and J by 7 bases, 7 bases remained unmatched. The CDR3 loop spans 14 amino acids. The CDR3 protein is CASSLSTGTGEAFF. In nucleotides, the CDR3 is TGTGCCAGCAGTTTGTCCACTGGGACAGGTGAAGCTTTCTTT.

This chain connects TRBV4-1 to TRBJ2-3, with TRBD2 matching 10 bases. Trimming at V came to 3 bases and at J to 0 bases, leaving 9 bases not matched to a gene. Per the germline V gene, CDR1 is MGHRA and CDR2 is YSYEKL. The CDR3 has 18 residues. The CDR3 DNA follows: TGCGCCAGCAGCCAGGGACTAGCGTCTTTTACTAGCACAGATACGCAGTATTTT. As protein: CASSQGLASFTSTDTQYF.

This clonotype was seen only a few times. The chain joins TRBV7-9 to TRBJ1-6, with 7 bases identical to TRBD1. V shed 5 bases, J shed 8 bases, and the junction held 6 bases outside the gene matches. The CDR3 has 14 residues. Germline CDR1 SEHNR, CDR2 FQNEAQ (reference sequence). The CDR3 region has the DNA TGTGCCAGCAGCCCTGGGACAGCCGATTCACCCCTCCACTTT. Residues: CASSPGTADSPLHF.

This chain connects TRBV4-1 to TRBJ1-1; D is undetermined. V shed 1 base and J shed 5 bases, with 11 bases lying between them. The CDR3 runs 14 residues. CDR1 and CDR2 from the germline V gene are MGHRA and YSYEKL. CDR3 DNA sequence: TGCGCCAGCAGCCAAGGACGGCAAACGACTGAAGCTTTCTTT. This encodes CASSQGRQTTEAFF.

This clonotype was seen a few times. The rearrangement joins TRBV20-1 to TRBJ2-1; 9 nucleotides match TRBD2. Germline CDR1 is DFQATT and CDR2 is SNEGSKA (reference sequence). The CDR3 runs 14 residues. V gave up 7 bases and J gave up 7 bases; unmatched junction bases: 11. The DNA for the CDR3 is TGCAGTGAGGCGGGAGGGATGGGTAGGAATGAGCAGTTCTTC. It translates to CSEAGGMGRNEQFF.

The chain links TRBV12-3 or TRBV12-4 to TRBJ1-6; the D is unclear. V lost 3 bases to trimming and J lost 6 bases, with 9 bases between them. The CDR3 spans 14 residues. The CDR3 DNA sequence: TGTGCCAGCAGTTTTACGGCAGCTAATTCACCCCTCCACTTT. This sequence encodes CASSFTAANSPLHF.

The CDR3 spells CASSPPGGTGNTIYF. CDR3 coding DNA: TGTGCCAGCAGTCCCCCCGGGGGGACTGGAAACACCATATATTTT. The chain is built from TRBV6-6 and TRBJ1-3, with a tentative D call TRBD1 (5 bases). Trimming removed 5 bases at V and 2 bases at J, with 13 bases between. The length of the CDR3 is 15 residues. Germline CDR1 MNHNY, CDR2 SVGAGI (reference sequence).

The chain joins TRBV19 to TRBJ2-1, with TRBD1 matching over 10 bases. This CDR3 region has 17 residues. Germline V gene data show CDR1 as LNHDA and CDR2 as SQIVND (reference sequence). The V and J ends lost 7 bases and 2 bases, in that order; junction bases with no gene match: 11. CDR3 amino acids: CASIGTGVGVPYNEQFF. CDR3 coding DNA: TGTGCCAGTATTGGGACAGGGGTTGGAGTCCCCTACAATGAGCAGTTCTTC.

Only one count was recorded for this clonotype. This rearrangement joins TRBV24-1 to TRBJ1-5, with 7 positions matching TRBD1. V dropped 4 bases and J dropped 2; count of bases not matched to a gene: 4. Germline values: CDR1 KGHDR, CDR2 SFDVKD. This CDR3 has 15 amino acids. The CDR3 sequence: CATSDPTGGNQPQHF. The CDR3 nucleotides read TGTGCCACCAGTGACCCTACAGGGGGCAATCAGCCCCAGCATTTT.

This clonotype was observed a handful of times. V gene TRBV19 combines with J gene TRBJ2-2, with TRBD1 identical over 7 bases. The germline gives CDR1 LNHDA, CDR2 SQIVND (reference sequence). This CDR3 contains 15 residues. Trimming at V came to 6 bases and at J to 1 base, leaving 5 bases not matched to a gene. The CDR3 here is CASSPWTGNTGELFF. The CDR3 nucleotides read TGTGCCAGTAGCCCTTGGACAGGGAACACCGGGGAGCTGTTTTTT.

V and J are TRBV10-2 and TRBJ1-6; D remains unclear. V lost 2 bases, J lost 0 bases, and 5 bases lay in between. The CDR3 spans 15 residues. Germline CDR1 is WSHSY and CDR2 is SAAADI. The CDR3 region is CASSEGNSYNSPLHF. The CDR3 coding sequence is TGCGCCAGCAGTGAGGGAAACTCCTATAATTCACCCCTCCACTTT.

The chain employs TRBV11-2 and TRBJ1-1, with 8 bases fitting TRBD1. This CDR3 is built from 15 residues. Germline CDR1 reads SGHAT; CDR2 reads FQNNGV. J was trimmed by 2 bases and V by 5 bases; bases with no gene match: 7. The CDR3 sequence is CASSPWGQANTEAFF. The CDR3 DNA is TGTGCCAGCAGCCCGTGGGGACAGGCAAACACTGAAGCTTTCTTT.

This clonotype was observed a single time. This chain links TRBV6-6 with TRBJ1-2, with D uncertain. This CDR3 has 12 amino acids. Germline V lookup: CDR1 MNHNY, CDR2 SVGAGI (reference sequence). Between the trimmed V and J ends, which lost 6 bases and 0 bases, there was a span of 5 bases. The CDR3 region has the DNA TGTGCCAGCAGAATAGCTAACTATGGCTACACCTTC. This encodes CASRIANYGYTF.

The CDR3 loop is CASSLGIMTVNTEAFF. CDR3 bases: TGTGCCAGCAGCTTAGGGATTATGACAGTTAACACTGAAGCTTTCTTT. The chain uses TRBV7-9 and TRBJ1-1, with D maybe TRBD1 (5 bases). The CDR3 consists of 16 residues. Germline V gene data show CDR1 as SEHNR and CDR2 as FQNEAQ (reference sequence). The ends were cut back, 1 base at V and 2 bases at J, with 14 bases in the middle.

The rearrangement joins TRBV7-3 to TRBJ1-2; 7 bases line up with TRBD1. Germline V lookup: CDR1 SGHTA, CDR2 FQGTGA. The CDR3 loop spans 14 amino acids. J gave up 7 bases and V 5 bases, and 10 bases lay outside the gene matches. CDR3 coding DNA: TGTGCCAGCAGCCCGAGACAGGGCTCGGGTGGCTACACCTTC. Translated, it gives CASSPRQGSGGYTF.

The V gene is TRBV29-1, the J gene TRBJ2-1, with D possibly TRBD2 on 5 matching bases. Deletions cut 7 bases from V and 1 base from J, with 17 bases between. The length of the CDR3 is 15 residues. Looked up from germline, CDR1 is SQVTM and CDR2 is ANQGSEA. The CDR3 protein is CSATKGGTSYNEQFF. The CDR3 DNA follows: TGCAGCGCCACTAAAGGAGGAACGTCCTACAATGAGCAGTTCTTC.

The J gene is TRBJ1-1, the V gene TRBV7-2; a possible D gene is TRBD1 (5 bases). This CDR3 is built from 14 residues. V lost 5 bases, J lost 3 bases, and 13 bases lay in between. CDR1 SGHTA and CDR2 FQGNSA come from the germline V gene. CDR3 DNA sequence: TGTGCCAGCAGCCCTCGAGGGGTTTACACTGAAGCTTTCTTT. Protein: CASSPRGVYTEAFF.

This clonotype was counted many times. This chain uses TRBV7-8 with TRBJ2-1; the match to TRBD2 covers 10 bases. J was trimmed by 7 bases and V by 7 bases; bases with no gene match: 10. The length of the CDR3 is 15 residues. Germline assignment: CDR1 SGHVS and CDR2 FQNEAQ. The DNA for the CDR3 is TGTGCCAGCATCCTGGGAGCGGGGGGGCAAAATGAGCAGTTCTTC. Protein sequence: CASILGAGGQNEQFF.

This clonotype appeared a few times. The rearrangement uses TRBV7-3 and TRBJ2-2; 7 bases map to TRBD1. This CDR3 has 14 amino acids. In germline, CDR1 is SGHTA, CDR2 FQGTGA. V lost 4 bases and J lost 3; bases outside the gene matches: 2. The CDR3 reads CASSWQGDTGELFF. The CDR3 nucleotides read TGTGCCAGCAGCTGGCAGGGGGACACCGGGGAGCTGTTTTTT.

This clonotype was seen a handful of times. The genes are TRBV20-1 and TRBJ2-3, with TRBD2 identical over 14 bases. J was trimmed by 4 bases and V by 4 bases; bases with no gene match: 7. The CDR3 totals 16 residues. Germline CDR1 is DFQATT and CDR2 is SNEGSKA (reference sequence). The CDR3 loop reads CSATRLAGGPPDTQYF. The CDR3 bases are TGCAGTGCTACGAGACTAGCGGGAGGGCCGCCAGATACGCAGTATTTT.

The CDR3 sequence: CASSSGTGVEQFF. Here the CDR3 DNA reads TGTGCCAGCAGCTCAGGAACAGGGGTTGAGCAGTTCTTC. V usage is TRBV7-9 and J usage is TRBJ2-1; 7 bases fit TRBD1. V lost 4 bases and J lost 9; bases outside the gene matches: 6. This CDR3 comprises 13 residues. In germline, CDR1 is SEHNR, CDR2 FQNEAQ (reference sequence).

The rearrangement links TRBV7-2 to TRBJ2-2; 9 bases fit TRBD1. CDR3 size: 15 residues. J gave up 3 bases and V 5 bases, and 4 bases lay outside the gene matches. Germline V CDR1 and CDR2: SGHTA, FQGNSA. CDR3 in DNA: TGTGCCAGCAGCGACAGGGGGAGACACACCGGGGAGCTGTTTTTT. Its protein is CASSDRGRHTGELFF.

The sample holds many counts of this clonotype. J is TRBJ2-1 and V is TRBV7-8, with TRBD2 matching over 7 bases. The CDR3 extends over 18 amino acids. Germline CDR1 is SGHVS and CDR2 is FQNEAQ. V was clipped by 1 base and J by 0 bases; unmatched bases: 9. Written as DNA, the CDR3 is TGTGCCAGCAGCTTAGGAACTCCGGGAGGCCTCTCCTACAATGAGCAGTTCTTC. Translating gives CASSLGTPGGLSYNEQFF.

This clonotype was seen a few times. The chain carries TRBV6-5 and TRBJ2-6; D ambiguous. This CDR3 has 18 residues. V dropped 0 bases and J dropped 0 bases, with 12 bases sitting between them. Looked up from germline, CDR1 is MNHEY and CDR2 is SVGAGI. The CDR3: CASSYSLGLGSGANVLTF. The CDR3 nucleotides read TGTGCCAGCAGTTACTCCTTAGGGCTGGGCTCTGGGGCCAACGTCCTGACTTTC.

The V call is TRBV2, the J call TRBJ1-6; D is unresolved. The ends were cut back, 4 bases at V and 9 bases at J, with 10 bases in the middle. The CDR3 has 13 residues. Germline V gene lookup returns CDR1 SNHLY and CDR2 FYNNEI. The DNA for the CDR3 is TGTGCCAGCAGTGGGTCAGAGGTTTCACCCCTCCACTTT. Translating it yields CASSGSEVSPLHF.

The chain joins TRBV7-6 to TRBJ2-5, with TRBD2 matching over 9 bases. The CDR3 runs 15 residues. CDR1 and CDR2 (germline): SGHVS, FNYEAQ. Germline trimming cut 1 base from V and 4 bases from J; bases unmatched to any gene: 4. Here the CDR3 DNA reads TGTGCCAGCAGCTTAGGCAGCGGGAGGCGAGAGACCCAGTACTTC. It encodes CASSLGSGRRETQYF.

V usage is TRBV12-5 and J usage is TRBJ1-1, with D unclear. CDR1 and CDR2 (germline): LGHNT, FRNRAP. Deletions cut 1 base from V and 6 bases from J, with 6 bases between. The CDR3 sequence is 12 residues long. The chain's CDR3 is CASGLAPSEAFF. CDR3 bases: TGTGCTAGTGGTTTGGCCCCGTCTGAAGCTTTCTTT. Full variable domain (remainder filled in from reference TRBV12-5 and TRBJ1-1): DARVTQTPRHKVTEMGQEVTMRCQPILGHNTVFWYRQTMMQGLELLAYFRNRAPLDDSGMPKDRFSAEMPDATLATLKIQPSEPRDSAVYFCASGLAPSEAFFGQGTRLTVV.

This clonotype was recorded a few times. The chain links TRBV19 to TRBJ1-1; D is uncertain. Looked up from germline, CDR1 is LNHDA and CDR2 is SQIVND (reference sequence). V lost 7 bases and J lost 7, with 22 bases in between. This CDR3 region has 15 residues. The CDR3 coding sequence is TGTGCCAGTACCAATATCTTCTCCTCAGGAATTGAAGCTTTCTTT. Translating gives CASTNIFSSGIEAFF. The whole variable domain, filled in from reference TRBV19 and TRBJ1-1, reads DGGITQSPKYLFRKEGQNVTLSCEQNLNHDAMYWYRQDPGQGLRLIYYSQIVNDFQKGDIAEGYSVSREKKESFPLTVTSAQKNPTAFYLCASTNIFSSGIEAFFGQGTRLTVV.

The V and J genes are TRBV7-3 and TRBJ2-1; 12 bases line up with TRBD2. Losses at the gene ends were 8 bases for V and 4 bases for J; bases not matched to a gene: 12. This CDR3 is built from 17 residues. Germline assignment: CDR1 SGHTA and CDR2 FQGTGA. The CDR3: CASSLKVGTSGYNEQFF. DNA for the CDR3: TGTGCCAGCTCCCTTAAGGTCGGGACTAGCGGGTACAATGAGCAGTTCTTC.